This T cell receptor (beta chain) came from a study of CD8 T cells in Susac syndrome. On the study more broadly: The Susac syndrome patients that were sequenced included more than 5 with active disease and under 10 in remission.

Germline CDR1 is DFQATT and CDR2 is SNEGSKA (reference sequence). The CDR3 has 14 residues. Between the trimmed V and J ends, which lost 6 bases and 0 bases, there was a span of 9 bases. An input of roughly 0.45 to 1 ug of RNA was subjected to reverse transcription using random hexamers. TCRdb recomputed calls from the immunoSEQ multiplex PCR reads with MiXCR, one row per CDR3 protein. Here the sample spans about 190,000 distinct CDR3 sequences, approximately 95% being singletons. Negative isolation was used for CD8+ and CD4+ T cells and FACS enrichment for TEMRA cells. The clonotype was recovered from a human donor with Susac syndrome. Sequenced: CD8+ T cells from PBMCs. The rearrangement links TRBV20-1 to TRBJ1-6; tentative D call: TRBD1 (5 bases). The CDR3 DNA is TGCAGTGCCCACGACAGCTCCTATAATTCACCCCTCCACTTT. Its translation is CSAHDSSYNSPLHF.